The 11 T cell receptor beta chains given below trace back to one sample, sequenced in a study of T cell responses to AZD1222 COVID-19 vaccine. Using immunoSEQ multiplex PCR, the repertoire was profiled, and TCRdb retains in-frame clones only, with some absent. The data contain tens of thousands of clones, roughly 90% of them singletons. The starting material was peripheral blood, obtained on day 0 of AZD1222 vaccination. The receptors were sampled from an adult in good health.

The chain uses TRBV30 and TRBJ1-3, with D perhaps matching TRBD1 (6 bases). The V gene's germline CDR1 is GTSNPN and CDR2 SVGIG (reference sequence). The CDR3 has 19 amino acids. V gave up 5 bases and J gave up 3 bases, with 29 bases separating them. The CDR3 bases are TGTGCCTGGGGGGGTCGGGGGCCGCGTGCCCTCGTGTTTGGAAACACCATATATTTT. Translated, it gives CAWGGRGPRALVFGNTIYF.

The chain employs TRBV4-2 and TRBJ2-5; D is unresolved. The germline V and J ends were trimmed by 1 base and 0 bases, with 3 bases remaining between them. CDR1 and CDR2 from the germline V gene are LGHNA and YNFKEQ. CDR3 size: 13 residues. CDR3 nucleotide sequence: TGTGCCAGCAGCCAAGGTGACCAAGAGACCCAGTACTTC. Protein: CASSQGDQETQYF.

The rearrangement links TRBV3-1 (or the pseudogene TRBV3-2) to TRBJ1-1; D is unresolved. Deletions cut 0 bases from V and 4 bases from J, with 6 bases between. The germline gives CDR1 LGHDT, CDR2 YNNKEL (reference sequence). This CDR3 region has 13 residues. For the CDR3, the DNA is TGTGCCAGCAGCCAAGATGGAAGCACTGAAGCTTTCTTT. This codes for CASSQDGSTEAFF.

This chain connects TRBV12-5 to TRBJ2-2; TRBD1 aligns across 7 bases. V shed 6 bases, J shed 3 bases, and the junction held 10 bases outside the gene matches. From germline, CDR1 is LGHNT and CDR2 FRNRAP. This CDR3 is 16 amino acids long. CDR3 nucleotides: TGTGCTAGTGGCCCCCGACAGGGCTTGGACACCGGGGAGCTGTTTTTT. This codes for CASGPRQGLDTGELFF. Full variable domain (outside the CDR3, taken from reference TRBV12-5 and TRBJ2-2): DARVTQTPRHKVTEMGQEVTMRCQPILGHNTVFWYRQTMMQGLELLAYFRNRAPLDDSGMPKDRFSAEMPDATLATLKIQPSEPRDSAVYFCASGPRQGLDTGELFFGEGSRLTVL.

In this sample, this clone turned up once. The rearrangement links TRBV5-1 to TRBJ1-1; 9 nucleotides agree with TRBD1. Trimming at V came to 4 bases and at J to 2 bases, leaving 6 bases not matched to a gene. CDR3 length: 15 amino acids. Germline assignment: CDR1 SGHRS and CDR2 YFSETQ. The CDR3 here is CASSTGTGTNTEAFF. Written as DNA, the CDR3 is TGCGCCAGCAGCACGGGGACAGGGACCAACACTGAAGCTTTCTTT. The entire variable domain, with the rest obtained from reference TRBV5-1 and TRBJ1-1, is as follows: KAGVTQTPRYLIKTRGQQVTLSCSPISGHRSVSWYQQTPGQGLQFLFEYFSETQRNKGNFPGRFSGRQFSNSRSEMNVSTLELGDSALYLCASSTGTGTNTEAFFGQGTRLTVV.

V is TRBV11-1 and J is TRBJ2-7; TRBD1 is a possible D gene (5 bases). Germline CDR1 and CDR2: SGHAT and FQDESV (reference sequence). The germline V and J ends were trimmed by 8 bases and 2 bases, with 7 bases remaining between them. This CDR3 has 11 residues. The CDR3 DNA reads TGTGCCAGCGGCAGGGCCTACGAGCAGTACTTC. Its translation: CASGRAYEQYF.

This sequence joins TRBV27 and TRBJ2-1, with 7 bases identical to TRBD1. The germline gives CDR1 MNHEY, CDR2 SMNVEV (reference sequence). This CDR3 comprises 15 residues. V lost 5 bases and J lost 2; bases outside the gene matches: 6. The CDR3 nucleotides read TGTGCCAGCAGTGGAAACAGGGGCGCCTACAATGAGCAGTTCTTC. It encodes CASSGNRGAYNEQFF.

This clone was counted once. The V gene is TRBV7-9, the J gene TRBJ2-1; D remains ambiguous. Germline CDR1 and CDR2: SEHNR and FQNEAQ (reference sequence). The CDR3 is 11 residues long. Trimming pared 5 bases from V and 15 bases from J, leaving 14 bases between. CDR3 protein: CASSTTRSSFF. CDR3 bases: TGTGCCAGCAGCACTACAAGATCGTCGTTCTTC.

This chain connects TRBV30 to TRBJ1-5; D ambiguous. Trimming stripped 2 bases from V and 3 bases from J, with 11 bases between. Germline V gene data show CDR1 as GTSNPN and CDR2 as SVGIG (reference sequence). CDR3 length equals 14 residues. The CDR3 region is CAWSKETLNQPQHF. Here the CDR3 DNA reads TGTGCCTGGAGTAAGGAGACCCTCAATCAGCCCCAGCATTTT.

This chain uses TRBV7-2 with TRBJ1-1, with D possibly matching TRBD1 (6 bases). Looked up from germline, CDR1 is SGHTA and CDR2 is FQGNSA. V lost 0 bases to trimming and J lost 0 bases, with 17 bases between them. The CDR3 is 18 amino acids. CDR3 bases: TGTGCCAGCAGCTTAGCAGGGGGTTTACGAACTATGAACACTGAAGCTTTCTTT. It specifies CASSLAGGLRTMNTEAFF.

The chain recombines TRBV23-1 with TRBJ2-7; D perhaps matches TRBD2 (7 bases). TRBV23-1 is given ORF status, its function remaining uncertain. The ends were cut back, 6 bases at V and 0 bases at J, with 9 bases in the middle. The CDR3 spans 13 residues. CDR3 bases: TGCGCCAGCAGGGGAGGGGGCTCCTACGAGCAGTACTTC. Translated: CASRGGGSYEQYF.